This T cell receptor (beta chain) stems from a study of blood T cell repertoires in COVID-19. Background on the study: Samples representing acute and convalescent COVID-19 were sourced from the United States, Italy and Spain.

Participant-reported clinical history was the basis for cohort assignment. Germline V CDR1 and CDR2: LNHDA, SQIVND (reference sequence). The CDR3 contains 12 residues. V was shortened by 3 bases and J by 8 bases, with 10 bases between the two germline ends. Study processing details: By means of reference gene primer amplification, nucleated cell counts were estimated. The assay was immunoSEQ multiplex PCR, and TCRdb's table has in-frame clones only and misses some. Clone size and V and J calls were adopted from that table, with D and trimming inferred from the DNA. The sample has about 250,000 clones, just under 90% seen once.

The source of this sequence is a woman in her 30s with acute COVID-19. Sequencing was carried out using PBMCs or T cells enriched from blood (not recorded which). This rearrangement joins TRBV19 to TRBJ1-2; a possible D gene is TRBD1 (5 bases). CDR3 nucleotides: TGTGCCAGTAGTATGTCGGGACTGGGCTACACCTTC. Translating gives CASSMSGLGYTF.